This T cell receptor beta chain was recovered during a study of post-analysis software for immune sequencing data. Looking at the study overall: Relapsing-remitting, secondary progressive and progressive-relapsing forms of multiple sclerosis all featured among disease courses. Findings of the study overall: Comparison of patients with controls showed about 5 TRBV segments more frequent in patients, TRBV5-6, TRBV5-1 and TRBV20-1 among them. Those with multiple sclerosis, the patient group, showed significantly lower normalized Chao1 diversity than controls.

Sequencing libraries made from TCR beta cDNA carried unique molecular identifiers. TCRdb re-derived calls from the PCR reads in MiXCR, one entry per CDR3 protein. Among 350,000 to 450,000 distinct CDR3 sequences listed, roughly 36% were seen once. To note about this clonotype: The antigen remains undetermined.

The V gene lost 4 bases and the J gene lost 4 bases, with 15 bases spanning the gap. The CDR3 runs to 15 residues. The chain carries TRBV12-3 or TRBV12-4 and TRBJ2-3; weak D call: TRBD1 (6 bases). Sequenced material: blood. This TCR was recovered from a girl between 10 and 17 years old with multiple sclerosis. The DNA for the CDR3 is TGTGCCAGCAGTTCCCCCCTACAGGGTGCAGATACGCAGTATTTT. It codes for CASSSPLQGADTQYF.